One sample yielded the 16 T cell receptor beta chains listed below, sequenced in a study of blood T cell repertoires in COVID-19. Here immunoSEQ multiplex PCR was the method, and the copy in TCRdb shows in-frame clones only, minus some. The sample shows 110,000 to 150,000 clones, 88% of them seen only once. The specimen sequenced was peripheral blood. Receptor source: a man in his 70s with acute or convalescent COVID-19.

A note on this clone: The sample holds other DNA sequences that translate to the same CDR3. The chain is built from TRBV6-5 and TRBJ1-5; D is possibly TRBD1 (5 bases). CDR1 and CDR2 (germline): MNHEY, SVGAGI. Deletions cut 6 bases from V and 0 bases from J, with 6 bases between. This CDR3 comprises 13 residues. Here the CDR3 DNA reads TGTGCCAGCAGGACAGATAGCAATCAGCCCCAGCATTTT. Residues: CASRTDSNQPQHF.

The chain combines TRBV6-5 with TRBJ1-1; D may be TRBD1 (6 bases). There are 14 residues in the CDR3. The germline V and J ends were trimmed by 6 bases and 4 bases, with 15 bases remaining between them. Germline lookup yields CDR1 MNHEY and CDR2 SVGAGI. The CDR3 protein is CASRGIGGATEAFF. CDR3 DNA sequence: TGTGCCAGCAGAGGGATAGGGGGGGCCACTGAAGCTTTCTTT.

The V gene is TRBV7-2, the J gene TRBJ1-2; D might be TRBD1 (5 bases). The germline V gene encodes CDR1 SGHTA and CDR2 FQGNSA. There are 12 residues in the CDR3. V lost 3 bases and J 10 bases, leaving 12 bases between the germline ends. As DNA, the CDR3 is TGTGCCAGCAGCTTGGAGACCAGGGCCTACACCTTC. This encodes CASSLETRAYTF.

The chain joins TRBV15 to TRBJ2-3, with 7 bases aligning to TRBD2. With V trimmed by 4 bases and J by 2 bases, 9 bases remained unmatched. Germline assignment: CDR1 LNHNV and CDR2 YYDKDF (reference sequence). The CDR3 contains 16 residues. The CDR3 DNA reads TGTGCCACCAGCACCTGGGGGGGATCGGACACAGATACGCAGTATTTT. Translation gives CATSTWGGSDTDTQYF.

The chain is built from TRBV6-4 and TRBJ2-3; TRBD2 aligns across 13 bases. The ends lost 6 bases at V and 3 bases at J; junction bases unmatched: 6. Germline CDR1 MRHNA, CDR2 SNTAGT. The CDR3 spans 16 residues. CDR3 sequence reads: CASSIGTSGATDTQYF. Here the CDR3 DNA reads TGTGCCAGCAGCATCGGGACTAGCGGGGCTACAGATACGCAGTATTTT.

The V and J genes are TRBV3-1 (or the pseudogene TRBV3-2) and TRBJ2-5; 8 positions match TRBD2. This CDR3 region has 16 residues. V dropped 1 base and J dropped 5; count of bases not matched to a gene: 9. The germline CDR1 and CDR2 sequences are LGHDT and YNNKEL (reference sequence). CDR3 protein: CASSQGASGGLETQYF. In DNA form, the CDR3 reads TGTGCCAGCAGCCAAGGAGCCAGCGGGGGTCTGGAGACCCAGTACTTC.

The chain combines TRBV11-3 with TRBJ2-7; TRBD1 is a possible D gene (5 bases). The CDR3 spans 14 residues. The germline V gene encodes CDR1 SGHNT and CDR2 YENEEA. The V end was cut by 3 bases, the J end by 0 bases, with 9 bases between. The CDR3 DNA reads TGTGCCAGCAGCTTGGGGCCGGGCTCCTACGAGCAGTACTTC. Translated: CASSLGPGSYEQYF.

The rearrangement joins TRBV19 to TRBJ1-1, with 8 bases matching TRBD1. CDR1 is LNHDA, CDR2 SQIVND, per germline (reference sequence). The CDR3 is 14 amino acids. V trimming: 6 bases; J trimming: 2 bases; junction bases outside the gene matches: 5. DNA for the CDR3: TGTGCCAGTAGCTTAGGACAGGGCAACACTGAAGCTTTCTTT. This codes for CASSLGQGNTEAFF.

The CDR3 protein is CASSQRTNTGELFF. CDR3 bases: TGTGCCAGCAGTCAGCGGACGAACACCGGGGAGCTGTTTTTT. V is TRBV25-1 and J is TRBJ2-2; D possibly corresponds to TRBD2 (5 bases). Germline V gene lookup returns CDR1 MGHDK and CDR2 SYGVNS. The germline V and J ends were trimmed by 5 bases and 0 bases, with 7 bases remaining between them. This CDR3 contains 14 residues. Full variable domain (remainder filled in from reference TRBV25-1 and TRBJ2-2): EADIYQTPRYLVIGTGKKITLECSQTMGHDKMYWYQQDPGMELHLIHYSYGVNSTEKGDLSSESTVSRIRTEHFPLTLESARPSHTSQYLCASSQRTNTGELFFGEGSRLTVL.

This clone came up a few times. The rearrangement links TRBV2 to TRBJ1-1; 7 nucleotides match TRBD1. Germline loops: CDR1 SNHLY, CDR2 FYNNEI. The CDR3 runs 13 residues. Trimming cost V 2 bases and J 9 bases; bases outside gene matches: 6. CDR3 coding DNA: TGTGCCAGCAGTGAACAAACAGGGGATAAAGCTTTCTTT. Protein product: CASSEQTGDKAFF.

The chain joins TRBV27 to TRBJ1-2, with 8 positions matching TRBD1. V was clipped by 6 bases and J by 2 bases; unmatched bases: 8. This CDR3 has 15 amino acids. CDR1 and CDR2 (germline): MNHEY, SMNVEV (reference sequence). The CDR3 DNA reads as TGTGCCAGCAGAACCGGACAGGGAGGGAACTATGGCTACACCTTC. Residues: CASRTGQGGNYGYTF.

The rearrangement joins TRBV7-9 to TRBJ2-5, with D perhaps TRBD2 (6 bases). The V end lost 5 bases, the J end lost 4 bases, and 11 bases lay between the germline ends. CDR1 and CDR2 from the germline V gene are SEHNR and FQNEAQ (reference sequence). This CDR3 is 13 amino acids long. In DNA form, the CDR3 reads TGTGCCAGCAGCGCCCGGGACTCAGAGACCCAGTACTTC. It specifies CASSARDSETQYF.

Here the CDR3 DNA reads TGCGCCAGCACCGGCCCCTCGGGCAATGAGCAGTTCTTC. Protein: CASTGPSGNEQFF. This sequence joins TRBV5-1 and TRBJ2-1; D is unresolved. The CDR3 loop spans 13 amino acids. Per the germline V gene, CDR1 is SGHRS and CDR2 is YFSETQ. Trimming removed 6 bases from V and 6 bases from J, with 13 bases in between. The variable domain in full, with the rest retrieved from reference TRBV5-1 and TRBJ2-1, is KAGVTQTPRYLIKTRGQQVTLSCSPISGHRSVSWYQQTPGQGLQFLFEYFSETQRNKGNFPGRFSGRQFSNSRSEMNVSTLELGDSALYLCASTGPSGNEQFFGPGTRLTVL.

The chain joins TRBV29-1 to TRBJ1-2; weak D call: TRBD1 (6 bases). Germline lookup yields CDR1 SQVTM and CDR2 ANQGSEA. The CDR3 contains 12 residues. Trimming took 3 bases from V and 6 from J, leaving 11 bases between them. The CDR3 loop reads CSVDRGANGYTF. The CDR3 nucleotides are TGCAGCGTTGACCGGGGGGCCAATGGCTACACCTTC. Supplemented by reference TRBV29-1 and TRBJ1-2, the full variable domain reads SAVISQKPSRDICQRGTSLTIQCQVDSQVTMMFWYRQQPGQSLTLIATANQGSEATYESGFVIDKFPISRPNLTFSTLTVSNMSPEDSSIYLCSVDRGANGYTFGSGTRLTVV.

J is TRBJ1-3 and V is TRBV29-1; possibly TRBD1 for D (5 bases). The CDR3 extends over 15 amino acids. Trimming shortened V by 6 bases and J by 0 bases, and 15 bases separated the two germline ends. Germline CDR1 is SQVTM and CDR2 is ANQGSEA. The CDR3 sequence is CSVGRDGSSGNTIYF. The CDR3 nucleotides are TGCAGCGTCGGACGGGACGGGAGCTCTGGAAACACCATATATTTT.

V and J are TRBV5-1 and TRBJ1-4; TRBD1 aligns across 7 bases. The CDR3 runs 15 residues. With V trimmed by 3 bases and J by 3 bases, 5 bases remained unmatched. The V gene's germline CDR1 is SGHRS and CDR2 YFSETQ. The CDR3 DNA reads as TGCGCCAGCAGCTACTCGACAGGGCCTAATGAAAAACTGTTTTTT. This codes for CASSYSTGPNEKLFF.